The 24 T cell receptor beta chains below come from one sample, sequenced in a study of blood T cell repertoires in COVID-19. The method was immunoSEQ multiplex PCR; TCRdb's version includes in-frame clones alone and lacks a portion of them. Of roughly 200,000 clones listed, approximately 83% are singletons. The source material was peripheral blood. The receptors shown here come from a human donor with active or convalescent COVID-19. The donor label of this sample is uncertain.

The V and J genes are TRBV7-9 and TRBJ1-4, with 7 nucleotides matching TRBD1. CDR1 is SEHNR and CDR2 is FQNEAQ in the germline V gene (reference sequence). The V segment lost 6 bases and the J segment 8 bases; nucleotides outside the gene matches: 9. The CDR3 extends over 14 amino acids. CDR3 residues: CASRPQGGGEKLFF. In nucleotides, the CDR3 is TGTGCCAGCAGGCCTCAGGGGGGAGGCGAAAAACTGTTTTTT.

The CDR3 DNA reads as TGCGCCAGCAGCCAAGGGAGCGGGCTAGCGGGGGGTAACACCGGGGAGCTGTTTTTT. It codes for CASSQGSGLAGGNTGELFF. The rearrangement joins TRBV4-1 to TRBJ2-2; 11 positions agree with TRBD2. CDR3 length: 19 residues. The trim removed 1 base at V and 2 bases at J, leaving 9 bases unmatched. Per germline, CDR1 MGHRA and CDR2 YSYEKL.

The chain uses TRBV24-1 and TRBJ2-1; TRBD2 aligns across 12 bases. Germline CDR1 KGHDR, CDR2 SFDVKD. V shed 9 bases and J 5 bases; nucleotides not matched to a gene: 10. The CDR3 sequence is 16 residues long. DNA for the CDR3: TGTGCCACCGGACTAGCGGGATTGAAGAATCACAATGAGCAGTTCTTC. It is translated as CATGLAGLKNHNEQFF.

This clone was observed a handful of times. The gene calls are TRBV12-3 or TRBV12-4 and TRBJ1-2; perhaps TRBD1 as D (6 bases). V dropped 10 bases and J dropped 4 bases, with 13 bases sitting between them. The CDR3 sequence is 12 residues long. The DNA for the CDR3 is TGTGCCACCCGAAGGGGGGGCTATGGCTACACCTTC. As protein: CATRRGGYGYTF.

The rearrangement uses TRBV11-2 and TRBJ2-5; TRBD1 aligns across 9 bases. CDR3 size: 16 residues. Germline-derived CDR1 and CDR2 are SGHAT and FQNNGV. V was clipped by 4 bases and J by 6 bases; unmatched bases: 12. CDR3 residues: CASSSHPGQGIQTQYF. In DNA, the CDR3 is TGTGCCAGCAGCTCTCACCCGGGACAGGGTATACAGACCCAGTACTTC.

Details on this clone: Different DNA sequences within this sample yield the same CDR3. CDR3 in amino acids: CSARSGHEQYF. Here the CDR3 DNA reads TGCAGTGCTCGGAGCGGGCACGAGCAGTACTTC. This rearrangement joins TRBV20-1 to TRBJ2-7, with TRBD2 as a possible D gene (6 bases). Germline assignment: CDR1 DFQATT and CDR2 SNEGSKA (reference sequence). The CDR3 has 11 amino acids. Trimming took 5 bases from V and 5 from J, leaving 10 bases between them.

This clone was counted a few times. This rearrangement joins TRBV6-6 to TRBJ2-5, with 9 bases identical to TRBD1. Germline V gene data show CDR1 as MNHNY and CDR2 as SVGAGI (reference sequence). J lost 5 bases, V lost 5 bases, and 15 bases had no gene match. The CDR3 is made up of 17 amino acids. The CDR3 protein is CASSPGQGKKLFETQYF. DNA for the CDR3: TGTGCCAGCAGTCCGGGACAGGGAAAAAAGTTATTTGAGACCCAGTACTTC.

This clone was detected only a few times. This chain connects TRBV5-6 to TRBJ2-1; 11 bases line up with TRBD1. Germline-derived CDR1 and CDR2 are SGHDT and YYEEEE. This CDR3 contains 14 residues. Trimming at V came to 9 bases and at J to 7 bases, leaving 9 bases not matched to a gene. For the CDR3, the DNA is TGTGCCACCACCGGGACAGGGGGTTTAAATGAGCAGTTCTTC. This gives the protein CATTGTGGLNEQFF.

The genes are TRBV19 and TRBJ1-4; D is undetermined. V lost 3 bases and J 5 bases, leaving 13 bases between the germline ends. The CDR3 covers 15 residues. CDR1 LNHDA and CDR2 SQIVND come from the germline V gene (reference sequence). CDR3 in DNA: TGTGCCAGTAGTATCGCGAGAGAGGCGAATGAAAAACTGTTTTTT. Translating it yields CASSIAREANEKLFF.

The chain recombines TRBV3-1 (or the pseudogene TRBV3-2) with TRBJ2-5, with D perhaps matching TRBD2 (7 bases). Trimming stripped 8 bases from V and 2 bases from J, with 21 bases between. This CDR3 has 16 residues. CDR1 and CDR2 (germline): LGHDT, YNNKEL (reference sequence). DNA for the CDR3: TGTGCCAGCCGGGGGGCGATAGCGAGGACTCAAGAGACCCAGTACTTC. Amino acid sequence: CASRGAIARTQETQYF.

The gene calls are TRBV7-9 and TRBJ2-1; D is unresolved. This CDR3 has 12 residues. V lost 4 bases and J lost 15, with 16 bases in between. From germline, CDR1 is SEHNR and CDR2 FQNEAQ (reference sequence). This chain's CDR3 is CASSSQPPGWFF. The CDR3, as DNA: TGTGCCAGCAGCTCTCAGCCCCCCGGGTGGTTCTTC. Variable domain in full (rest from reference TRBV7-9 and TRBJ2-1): DTGVSQNPRHKITKRGQNVTFRCDPISEHNRLYWYRQTLGQGPEFLTYFQNEAQLEKSRLLSDRFSAERPKGSFSTLEIQRTEQGDSAMYLCASSSQPPGWFFGPGTRLTVL.

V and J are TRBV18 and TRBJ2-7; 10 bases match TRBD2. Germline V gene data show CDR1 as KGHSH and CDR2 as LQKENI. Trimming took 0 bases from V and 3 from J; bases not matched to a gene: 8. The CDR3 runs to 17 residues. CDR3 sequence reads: CASSPPLSGRANYEQYF. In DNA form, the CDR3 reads TGTGCCAGCTCACCACCCCTAAGCGGGAGGGCTAACTACGAGCAGTACTTC.

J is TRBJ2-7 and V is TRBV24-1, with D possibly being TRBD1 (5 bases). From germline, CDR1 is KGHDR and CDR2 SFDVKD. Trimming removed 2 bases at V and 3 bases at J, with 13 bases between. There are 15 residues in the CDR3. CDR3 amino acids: CATSDWVSGRYEQYF. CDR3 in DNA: TGTGCCACCAGTGATTGGGTGTCAGGGCGCTACGAGCAGTACTTC.

The CDR3 loop is CSVVRLASYTQYF. CDR3 DNA: TGCAGCGTTGTTCGGCTAGCGAGTTATACGCAGTATTTT. The chain links TRBV29-1 to TRBJ2-3; D may be TRBD2 (6 bases). The CDR3 has 13 residues. Germline loops: CDR1 SQVTM, CDR2 ANQGSEA. Trimming shortened V by 4 bases and J by 7 bases, and 15 bases separated the two germline ends.

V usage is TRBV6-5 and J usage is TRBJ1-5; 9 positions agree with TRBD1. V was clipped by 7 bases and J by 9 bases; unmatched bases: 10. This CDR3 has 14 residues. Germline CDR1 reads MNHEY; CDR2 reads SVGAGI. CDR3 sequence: CASTGGQGKGPQHF. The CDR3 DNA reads TGTGCCAGCACAGGGGGACAGGGAAAGGGGCCCCAGCATTTT.

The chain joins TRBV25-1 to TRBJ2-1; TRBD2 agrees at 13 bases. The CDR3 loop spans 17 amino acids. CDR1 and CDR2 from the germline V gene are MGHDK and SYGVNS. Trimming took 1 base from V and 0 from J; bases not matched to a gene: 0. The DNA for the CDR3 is TGTGCCAGCAGTGAATGGACTAGCGGGAGCTCCTACAATGAGCAGTTCTTC. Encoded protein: CASSEWTSGSSYNEQFF.

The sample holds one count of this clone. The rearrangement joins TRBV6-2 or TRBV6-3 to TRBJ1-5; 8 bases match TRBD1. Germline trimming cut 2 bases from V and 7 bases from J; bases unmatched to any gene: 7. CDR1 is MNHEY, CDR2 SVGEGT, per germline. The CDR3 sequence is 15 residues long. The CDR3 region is CASSYPSRGRQPQHF. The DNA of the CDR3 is TGTGCCAGCAGTTACCCCTCCAGGGGGCGGCAGCCCCAGCATTTT.

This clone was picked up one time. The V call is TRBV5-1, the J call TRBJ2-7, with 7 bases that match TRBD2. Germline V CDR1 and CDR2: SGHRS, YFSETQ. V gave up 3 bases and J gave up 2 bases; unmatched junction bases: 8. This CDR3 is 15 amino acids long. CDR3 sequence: CASSSRLAGTYEQYF. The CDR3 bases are TGCGCCAGCAGCTCGAGACTAGCAGGAACCTACGAGCAGTACTTC.

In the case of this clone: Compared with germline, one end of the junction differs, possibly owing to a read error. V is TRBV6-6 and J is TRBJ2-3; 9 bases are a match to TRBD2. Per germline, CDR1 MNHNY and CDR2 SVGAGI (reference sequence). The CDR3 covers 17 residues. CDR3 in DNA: TGTGCCAGCAGTCCCCTGGGAGGGCCGGGACTAGCAGAGACGCAGTATTTT. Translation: CASSPLGGPGLAETQYF.

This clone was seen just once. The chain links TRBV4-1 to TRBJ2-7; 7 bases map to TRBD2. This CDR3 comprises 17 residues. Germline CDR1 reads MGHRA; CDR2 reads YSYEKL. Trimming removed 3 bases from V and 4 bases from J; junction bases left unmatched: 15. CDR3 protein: CASSQGPLPGAGYEQYF. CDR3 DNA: TGCGCCAGCAGCCAGGGCCCACTTCCGGGAGCGGGATACGAGCAGTACTTC.

CDR3 bases: TGCAGTGCTAGTGCGACCGCGGCCGCGGATACGCAGTATTTT. Translation: CSASATAAADTQYF. The V gene is TRBV20-1, the J gene TRBJ2-3; D is uncertain. CDR1 is DFQATT, CDR2 SNEGSKA, per germline (reference sequence). The CDR3 covers 14 residues. Trimming removed 3 bases from V and 6 bases from J, with 16 bases in between.

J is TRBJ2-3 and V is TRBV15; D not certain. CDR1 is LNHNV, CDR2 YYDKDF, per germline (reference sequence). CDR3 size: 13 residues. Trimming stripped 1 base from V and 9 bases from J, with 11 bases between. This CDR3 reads CATSRAPLETQYF. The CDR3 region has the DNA TGTGCCACCAGCAGAGCCCCATTAGAAACGCAGTATTTT. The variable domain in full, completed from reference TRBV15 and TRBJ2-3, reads DAMVIQNPRYQVTQFGKPVTLSCSQTLNHNVMYWYQQKSSQAPKLLFHYYDKDFNNEADTPDNFQSRRPNTSFCFLDIRSPGLGDTAMYLCATSRAPLETQYFGPGTRLTVL.

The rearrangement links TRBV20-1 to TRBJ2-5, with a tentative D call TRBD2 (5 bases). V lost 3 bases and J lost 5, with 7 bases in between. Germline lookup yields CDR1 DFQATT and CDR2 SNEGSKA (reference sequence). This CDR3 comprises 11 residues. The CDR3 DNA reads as TGCAGTGCTAGCTCGGGGGAGACCCAGTACTTC. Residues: CSASSGETQYF.

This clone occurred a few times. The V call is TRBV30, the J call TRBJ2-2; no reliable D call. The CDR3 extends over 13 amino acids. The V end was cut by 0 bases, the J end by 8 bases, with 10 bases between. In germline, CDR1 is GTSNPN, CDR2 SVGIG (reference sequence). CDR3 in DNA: TGTGCCTGGAGTGTTGTGGGCCTGGGGGAGCTGTTTTTT. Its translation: CAWSVVGLGELFF.